This TCR beta chain was captured in a study of blood T cell repertoires in COVID-19. The overall study: The origin of the acute and convalescent COVID-19 samples was the United States, Italy and Spain.

Assay used: immunoSEQ multiplex PCR; TCRdb lists only in-frame clones, some missing. The sample contains about 150,000 clones, 80% to 90% of which appear only once. The V gene end was trimmed by 0 bases and the J gene end by 1 base; junction bases not matched to a gene: 1. This CDR3 spans 15 amino acids. CDR1 and CDR2 from the germline V gene are SGHDT and YYEEEE. Sequencing was performed on peripheral blood. J is TRBJ1-5 and V is TRBV5-6, with TRBD1 matching over 7 bases. This TCR derives from a man aged 18-30 years with COVID-19, enrolled during active disease. The CDR3 DNA reads TGTGCCAGCAGCTTGGGGGACAGCAGCAATCAGCCCCAGCATTTT. Translation gives CASSLGDSSNQPQHF.